This is a list of T cell receptor beta chains from one sample in a study of cytomegalovirus exposure and HLA in healthy donors. This table comes from immunoSEQ multiplex PCR, and its TCRdb copy is limited to in-frame clones, with some not included. Altogether about 140,000 clones are present, approximately 79% being singletons, with the ten largest covering 1.5% to 2%. The sample taken for sequencing was PBMCs. All receptors derive from a woman in her 30s in good health and CMV-seronegative. CDR3s include the opening cysteine and the closing phenylalanine or tryptophan. Fields, in order: V gene, J gene, CDR3 protein.

TRBV29-1,TRBJ2-7,CSVPSGGSYEQYF
TRBV6-5,TRBJ1-2,CASSAGVSFYGYTF
TRBV4-2,TRBJ2-5,CASSHRSGQGAIQETQYF
TRBV9,TRBJ2-3,CASSVKGAVGTDTQYF
TRBV11-2,TRBJ2-7,CASSWGGGGIYEQYF
TRBV9,TRBJ2-7,CASSAGGRAYEQYF
TRBV15,TRBJ2-1,CATSTAGGRGNEQFF
TRBV13,TRBJ2-7,CASSPDRDDEQYF
TRBV4-1,TRBJ1-5,CASSQGRARGNQPQHF
TRBV4-1,TRBJ2-7,CASSQEPTGIYEQYF
TRBV5-1,TRBJ1-2,CASSQQQGWYGYTF
TRBV11-2,TRBJ1-3,CASSLDRGPGNTIYF
TRBV7-8,TRBJ1-2,CASRIQGGNGYTF
TRBV6-1,TRBJ1-1,CASRRQGELNTEAFF
TRBV5-1,TRBJ1-2,CASRFAPDSARDGYTF
TRBV5-5,TRBJ1-5,CASSLQGGNQPQHF
TRBV10-3,TRBJ1-2,CATGGTGEDGYTF
TRBV6-1,TRBJ1-4,CASRGQRATNEKLFF
TRBV7-2,TRBJ2-1,CASSLAESGGYNEQFF
TRBV5-1,TRBJ2-1,CASSFRPASYNEQFF